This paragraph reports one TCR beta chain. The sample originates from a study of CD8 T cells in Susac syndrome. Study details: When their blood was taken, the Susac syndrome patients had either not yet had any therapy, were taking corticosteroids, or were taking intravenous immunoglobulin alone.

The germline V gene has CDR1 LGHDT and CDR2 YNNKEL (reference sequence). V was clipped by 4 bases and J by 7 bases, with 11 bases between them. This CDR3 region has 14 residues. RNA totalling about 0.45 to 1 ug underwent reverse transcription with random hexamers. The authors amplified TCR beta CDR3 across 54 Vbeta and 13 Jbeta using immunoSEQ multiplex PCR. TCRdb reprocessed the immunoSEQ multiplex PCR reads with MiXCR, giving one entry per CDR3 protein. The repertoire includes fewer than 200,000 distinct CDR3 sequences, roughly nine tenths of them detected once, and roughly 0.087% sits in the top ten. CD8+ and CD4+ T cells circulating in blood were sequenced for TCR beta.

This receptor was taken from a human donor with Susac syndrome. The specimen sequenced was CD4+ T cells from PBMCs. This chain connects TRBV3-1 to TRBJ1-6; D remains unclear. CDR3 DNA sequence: TGTGCCAGCAGCCCCTCAGACTTCAATTCACCCCTCCACTTT. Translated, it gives CASSPSDFNSPLHF.